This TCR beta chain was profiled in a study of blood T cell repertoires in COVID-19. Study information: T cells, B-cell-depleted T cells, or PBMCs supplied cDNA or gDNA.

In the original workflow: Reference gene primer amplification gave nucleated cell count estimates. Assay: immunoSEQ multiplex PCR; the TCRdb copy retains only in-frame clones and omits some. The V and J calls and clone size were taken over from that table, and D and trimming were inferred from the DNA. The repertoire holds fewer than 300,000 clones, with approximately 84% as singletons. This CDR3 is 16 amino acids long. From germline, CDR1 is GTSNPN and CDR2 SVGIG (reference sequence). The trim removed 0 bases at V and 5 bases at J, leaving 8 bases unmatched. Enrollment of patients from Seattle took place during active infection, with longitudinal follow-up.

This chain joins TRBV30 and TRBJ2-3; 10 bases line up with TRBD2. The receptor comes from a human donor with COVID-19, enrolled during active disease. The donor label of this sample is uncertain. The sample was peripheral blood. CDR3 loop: CAWSVGASGSLDTQYF. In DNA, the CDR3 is TGTGCCTGGAGTGTAGGGGCTAGCGGGAGCCTAGATACGCAGTATTTT.